The 18 T cell receptor beta chains below come from one sample, sequenced in a study of T cells in Graves' hyperthyroidism and ophthalmopathy. RNA transcripts provided the source from which TCR beta CDR3 regions were amplified. The HTBI primer set served for first-round RT-PCR of the TCR CDR3. In TCRdb, the multiplex PCR reads were re-called with MiXCR into one record per CDR3 protein. The table records approximately 700,000 distinct CDR3 sequences, roughly 15% of them present only once. The sample was blood. These receptors came from a man between 18 and 29 years old with Graves' hyperthyroidism.

There are a few counts of this clonotype. The rearrangement links TRBV6-2 or TRBV6-3 to TRBJ1-1; no firm D call. Germline lookup yields CDR1 MNHEY and CDR2 SVGEGT. The CDR3 consists of 13 residues. The V gene lost 6 bases and the J gene lost 1 base, with 9 bases spanning the gap. The CDR3 protein is CASRAVGNTEAFF. The CDR3 coding sequence is TGTGCCAGCAGGGCAGTTGGGAACACTGAAGCTTTCTTT.

V gene TRBV27 combines with J gene TRBJ2-1; the match to TRBD1 covers 7 bases. In germline, CDR1 is MNHEY, CDR2 SMNVEV (reference sequence). V lost 6 bases to trimming and J lost 7 bases; unmatched junction nucleotides: 18. The CDR3 runs to 17 residues. CDR3 region: CASSPGPGQTSENEQFF. The CDR3, as DNA: TGTGCCAGCAGCCCCGGCCCGGGACAGACATCGGAAAATGAGCAGTTCTTC.

This clonotype was seen ten or more times. The J gene is TRBJ1-2, the V gene TRBV20-1, with 8 bases aligning to TRBD1. The CDR3 is 14 residues long. CDR1 is DFQATT and CDR2 is SNEGSKA in the germline V gene (reference sequence). The junction had 4 bases not matched to a gene; V was cut back by 0 bases and J by 4 bases. DNA for the CDR3: TGCAGTGCTAGAGATTTAGGACAGGGCTATGGCTACACCTTC. It encodes CSARDLGQGYGYTF.

This sequence joins TRBV3-1 and TRBJ2-7; tentatively, D is TRBD2 (6 bases). The germline CDR1 and CDR2 sequences are LGHDT and YNNKEL (reference sequence). CDR3 length: 19 amino acids. V dropped 6 bases and J dropped 7 bases, with 34 bases sitting between them. The CDR3 region has the DNA TGTGCCAGCAGTCCAACCGACTGGGAGGTCAGAAGGGGTTCGCGGGAGCAGTACTTC. It encodes CASSPTDWEVRRGSREQYF.

This rearrangement joins TRBV5-6 to TRBJ2-7; D remains unclear. Trimming took 1 base from V and 0 from J, leaving 14 bases between them. CDR1 is SGHDT, CDR2 YYEEEE, per germline. The CDR3 loop spans 16 amino acids. DNA for the CDR3: TGTGCCAGCAGCTTGATGGGAACAAGGTCCTCCTACGAGCAGTACTTC. Its protein is CASSLMGTRSSYEQYF.

The sample holds many counts of this clonotype. Here the CDR3 reads CASEGGNTEAFF. The CDR3 region has the DNA TGTGCCAGCGAGGGGGGGAACACTGAAGCTTTCTTT. This sequence joins TRBV12-3 or TRBV12-4 and TRBJ1-1; TRBD1 is a possible D gene (6 bases). The length of the CDR3 is 12 residues. Deletions cut 8 bases from V and 1 base from J, with 8 bases between.

This clonotype was counted only a few times. The rearrangement joins TRBV18 to TRBJ1-3; D is unresolved. The CDR3 covers 15 residues. V was clipped by 2 bases and J by 0 bases, with 8 bases between them. Germline CDR1 is KGHSH and CDR2 is LQKENI. The CDR3, as DNA: TGTGCCAGCTCACCAGTCTTCCGCTCTGGAAACACCATATATTTT. Protein sequence: CASSPVFRSGNTIYF. The full variable domain, its missing parts supplied by reference TRBV18 and TRBJ1-3, is NAGVMQNPRHLVRRRGQEARLRCSPMKGHSHVYWYRQLPEEGLKFMVYLQKENIIDESGMPKERFSAEFPKEGPSILRIQQVVRGDSAAYFCASSPVFRSGNTIYFGEGSWLTVV.

The CDR3: CASSETPPGAQYF. In nucleotides, the CDR3 is TGTGCCAGCAGTGAAACCCCGCCTGGGGCCCAGTACTTC. The V gene is TRBV2, the J gene TRBJ2-5; D unresolved. The CDR3 covers 13 residues. V lost 2 bases and J lost 9, with 13 bases in between. Germline V lookup: CDR1 SNHLY, CDR2 FYNNEI.

This clonotype was recorded a few times. The V and J genes are TRBV12-3 or TRBV12-4 and TRBJ2-6, with D perhaps given as TRBD1 or TRBD2 (6 bases each). Trimming stripped 6 bases from V and 0 bases from J, with 15 bases between. The CDR3 is 17 amino acids. CDR3 nucleotide sequence: TGTGCCAGCAGCCCCGAGGGGGGCCTCTCTGGGGCCAACGTCCTGACTTTC. Its protein is CASSPEGGLSGANVLTF.

This clonotype appeared many times. This rearrangement joins TRBV11-2 to TRBJ2-5; perhaps TRBD2 as D (6 bases). The germline CDR1 and CDR2 sequences are SGHAT and FQNNGV. Trimming took 5 bases from V and 5 from J, leaving 12 bases between them. The CDR3 loop spans 13 amino acids. Here the CDR3 DNA reads TGTGCCAGCAGCCCGGGACTGAGGGAGACCCAGTACTTC. It translates to CASSPGLRETQYF.

Here the CDR3 DNA reads TGTGCCAGCAGTTTATCCGGGCTAGCGGGAGAAGATGAGCAGTTCTTC. Translation: CASSLSGLAGEDEQFF. The rearrangement links TRBV27 to TRBJ2-1; 10 nucleotides agree with TRBD2. The germline gives CDR1 MNHEY, CDR2 SMNVEV (reference sequence). Trimming cost V 0 bases and J 8 bases; bases outside gene matches: 7. The CDR3 consists of 16 residues.

This clonotype was picked up many times. The chain employs TRBV3-1 and TRBJ2-3; D is unclear. In germline, CDR1 is LGHDT, CDR2 YNNKEL (reference sequence). Trimming removed 5 bases from V and 2 bases from J, with 8 bases in between. The CDR3 consists of 13 residues. In DNA, the CDR3 is TGTGCCAGCAGCACGAGCGTCACAGATACGCAGTATTTT. Its translation is CASSTSVTDTQYF.

A remark on this clonotype: A much bigger clone sits one base away, suggesting this may be a read error. The CDR3 sequence: CASSLTGTGSSYEQYF. CDR3 sequence (DNA): TGTGCCAGCAGTCTTACCGGGACAGGGAGCTCCTACGAGCAGTACTTC. The genes are TRBV12-3 or TRBV12-4 and TRBJ2-7; TRBD1 matches 9 bases. CDR3 size: 16 residues. The V gene end was trimmed by 5 bases and the J gene end by 0 bases; junction bases not matched to a gene: 8.

This clonotype was picked up a small number of times. The J gene is TRBJ1-1, the V gene TRBV19; D is unclear. This CDR3 region has 13 residues. The V end was cut by 10 bases, the J end by 4 bases, with 16 bases between. The V gene's germline CDR1 is LNHDA and CDR2 SQIVND (reference sequence). The CDR3 bases are TGTGCCACCCGGGTCCCCGGTCCCACTGAAGCTTTCTTT. This gives the protein CATRVPGPTEAFF.

The table lists this clonotype with many counts. This chain links TRBV2 with TRBJ2-5; 7 bases fit TRBD2. In germline, CDR1 is SNHLY, CDR2 FYNNEI. The trim removed 7 bases at V and 5 bases at J, leaving 10 bases unmatched. CDR3 size: 14 residues. The CDR3 sequence: CASKNVWGGETQYF. CDR3 sequence (DNA): TGTGCCAGCAAGAACGTTTGGGGAGGGGAGACCCAGTACTTC.

This chain connects TRBV12-3 or TRBV12-4 to TRBJ2-6, with 9 bases matching TRBD1. CDR3 length equals 17 residues. J gave up 0 bases and V 4 bases, and 4 bases lay outside the gene matches. The CDR3 coding sequence is TGTGCCAGCAGTTCCGGGACAGGGACCTCTGGGGCCAACGTCCTGACTTTC. It translates to CASSSGTGTSGANVLTF.

This clonotype was detected ten times or more. J is TRBJ2-5 and V is TRBV24-1; TRBD1 agrees at 8 bases. Germline V gene data show CDR1 as KGHDR and CDR2 as SFDVKD. There are 14 residues in the CDR3. With 9 bases clipped from V and 5 bases from J, the junction kept 10 bases outside the gene matches. The CDR3 DNA reads as TGTGCCACCCAGAATCCAGGGGGCGGTGAGACCCAGTACTTC. It codes for CATQNPGGGETQYF.

This clonotype was observed a few times. The chain joins TRBV6-5 to TRBJ2-3, with TRBD2 matching 12 bases. The trim removed 2 bases at V and 6 bases at J, leaving 6 bases unmatched. Per the germline V gene, CDR1 is MNHEY and CDR2 is SVGAGI. The CDR3 contains 16 residues. This CDR3 is CASSYVSSGRGDTQYF. The CDR3 bases are TGTGCCAGCAGTTACGTCTCTAGCGGGAGGGGTGATACGCAGTATTTT.